This TCR beta chain is drawn from a study of T cells of healthy individuals. Unmatched junction bases numbered 9, after V lost 2 bases and J lost 2 bases. This CDR3 region has 19 residues. Looked up from germline, CDR1 is SGHTA and CDR2 is FQGTGA. One entry per CDR3 protein, called by TCRdb with MiXCR from the 5' RACE reads. Here the sample spans about 53,000 distinct CDR3 sequences, over 12% being singletons. The rearrangement joins TRBV7-3 to TRBJ2-3; 14 nucleotides agree with TRBD2. The clonotype was recovered from a human donor in good health. CDR3 in amino acids: CASSLLGTSGGLSTDTQYF. In DNA, the CDR3 is TGTGCCAGCAGCTTATTAGGGACTAGCGGGGGACTATCCACAGATACGCAGTATTTT.